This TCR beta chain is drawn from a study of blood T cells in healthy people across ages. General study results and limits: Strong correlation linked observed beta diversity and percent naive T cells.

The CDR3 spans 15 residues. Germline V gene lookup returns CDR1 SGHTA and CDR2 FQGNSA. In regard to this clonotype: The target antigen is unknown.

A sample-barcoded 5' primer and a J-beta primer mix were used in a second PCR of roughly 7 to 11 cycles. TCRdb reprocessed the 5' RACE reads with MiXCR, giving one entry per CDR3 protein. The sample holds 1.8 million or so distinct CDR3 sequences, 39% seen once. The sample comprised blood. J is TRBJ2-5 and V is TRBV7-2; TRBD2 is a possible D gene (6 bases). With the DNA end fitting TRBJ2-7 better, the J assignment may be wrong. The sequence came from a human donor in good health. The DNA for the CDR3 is TGTGCCAGCAGCTTAGCGGTGGGATTAGCGGCCGAGCAGTACTTC. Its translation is CASSLAVGLAAEQYF.